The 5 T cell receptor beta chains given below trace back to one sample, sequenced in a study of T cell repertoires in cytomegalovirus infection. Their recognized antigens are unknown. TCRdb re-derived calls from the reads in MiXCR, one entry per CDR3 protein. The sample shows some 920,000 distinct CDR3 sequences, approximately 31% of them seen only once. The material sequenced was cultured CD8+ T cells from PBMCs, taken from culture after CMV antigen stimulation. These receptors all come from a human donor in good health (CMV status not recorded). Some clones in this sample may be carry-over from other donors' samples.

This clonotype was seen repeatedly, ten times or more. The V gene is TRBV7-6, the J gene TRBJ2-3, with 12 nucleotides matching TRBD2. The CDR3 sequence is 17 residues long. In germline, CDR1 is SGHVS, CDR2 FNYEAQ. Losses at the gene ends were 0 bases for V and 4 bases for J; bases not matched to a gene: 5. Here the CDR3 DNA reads TGTGCCAGCAGCTTAGCGTGGCTAGCGGGGGGGGCAGATACGCAGTATTTT. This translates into CASSLAWLAGGADTQYF.

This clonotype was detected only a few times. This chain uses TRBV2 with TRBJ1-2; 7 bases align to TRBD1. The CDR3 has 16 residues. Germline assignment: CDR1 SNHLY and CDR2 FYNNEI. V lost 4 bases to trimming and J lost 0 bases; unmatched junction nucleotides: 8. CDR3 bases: TGTGCCAGCAGTGTAACAGGGGAGGAATCTAACTATGGCTACACCTTC. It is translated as CASSVTGEESNYGYTF. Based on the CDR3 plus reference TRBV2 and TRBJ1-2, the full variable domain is EPEVTQTPSHQVTQMGQEVILRCVPISNHLYFYWYRQILGQKVEFLVSFYNNEISEKSEIFDDQFSVERPDGSNFTLKIRSTKLEDSAMYFCASSVTGEESNYGYTFGSGTRLTVV.

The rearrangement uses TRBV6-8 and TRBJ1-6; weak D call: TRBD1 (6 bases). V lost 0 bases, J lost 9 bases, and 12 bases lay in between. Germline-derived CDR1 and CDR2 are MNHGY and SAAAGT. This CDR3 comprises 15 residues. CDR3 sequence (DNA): TGTGCCAGCAGTTACTCACGGGGGGGCGGTTCACCCCTCCACTTT. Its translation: CASSYSRGGGSPLHF.

In DNA form, the CDR3 reads TGCGCCAGCAGCCAAGTACGGGGTTCCCTCGGGGAAGCTTTCTTT. Encoded protein: CASSQVRGSLGEAFF. This sequence joins TRBV4-1 and TRBJ1-1; D is unclear. Per the germline V gene, CDR1 is MGHRA and CDR2 is YSYEKL. This CDR3 has 15 residues. Trimming stripped 1 base from V and 8 bases from J, with 17 bases between.

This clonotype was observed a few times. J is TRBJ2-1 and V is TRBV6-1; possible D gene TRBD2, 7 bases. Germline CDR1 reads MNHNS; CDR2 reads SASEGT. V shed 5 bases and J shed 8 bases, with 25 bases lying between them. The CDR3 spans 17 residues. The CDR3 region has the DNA TGTGCCAGCAGTTATTACTCTTTGGGGGGGGGCCTTGATGAGCAGTTCTTC. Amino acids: CASSYYSLGGGLDEQFF.